This TCR beta chain was identified during a study of cytomegalovirus exposure and HLA in healthy donors. This clone came up a few times. The method was immunoSEQ multiplex PCR; TCRdb's version includes in-frame clones alone and lacks a portion of them. The sample has some 180,000 clones; about 81% are singletons. Germline CDR1 is MNHEY and CDR2 is SMNVEV (reference sequence). The CDR3 is 15 amino acids. The V segment lost 6 bases and the J segment 2 bases; nucleotides outside the gene matches: 8. Sequenced material: PBMCs. The V gene is TRBV27, the J gene TRBJ1-2; TRBD1 matches at 8 bases. This clonotype originated in a woman in her thirties in good health and CMV-seronegative. The CDR3 DNA is TGTGCCAGCAGGGATCAGGGGGCCTTAAACTATGGCTACACCTTC. Amino acids: CASRDQGALNYGYTF.